This TCR beta chain originates from a study of cytomegalovirus exposure and HLA in healthy donors. Study at large: Within the Caucasian-associated ancestry cluster were 65% to 85% of the approximately 370 genotyped donors.

Study outcomes and limitations: In a later analysis, HLA-associated beta chains showed higher expansion and lower generation probabilities than comparable chains.

About this clone itself: Its antigen is not known.

The PCR ran on 60 Vbeta and 13 Jbeta primers. Profiled with immunoSEQ multiplex PCR; TCRdb holds only in-frame clones, not every one. The table has tens of thousands of clones, more than 75% seen once; the top ten hold 8% to 10%. The sequence was collected from a man in his thirties or forties in good health and CMV-seropositive. The sample comprised PBMCs.

This chain's CDR3 is CAISEPRTANSGANVLTF. In DNA form, the CDR3 reads TGTGCCATCAGTGAACCGAGGACAGCAAACTCTGGGGCCAACGTCCTGACTTTC. V and J are TRBV10-3 and TRBJ2-6; a weak D match, TRBD1 (6 bases). Germline V gene lookup returns CDR1 ENHRY and CDR2 SYGVKD. The CDR3 totals 18 residues. The V end lost 3 bases, the J end lost 0 bases, and 15 bases lay between the germline ends.